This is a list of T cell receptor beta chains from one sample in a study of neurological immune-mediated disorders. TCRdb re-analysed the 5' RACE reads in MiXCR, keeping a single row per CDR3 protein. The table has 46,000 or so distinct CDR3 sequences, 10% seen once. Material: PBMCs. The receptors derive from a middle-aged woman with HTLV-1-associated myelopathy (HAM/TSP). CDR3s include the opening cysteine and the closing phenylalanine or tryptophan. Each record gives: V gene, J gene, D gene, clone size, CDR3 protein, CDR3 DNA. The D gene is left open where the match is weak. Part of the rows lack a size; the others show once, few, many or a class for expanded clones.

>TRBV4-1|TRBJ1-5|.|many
CASSQDFGRSGRPQHF
TGCGCCAGCAGCCAAGATTTTGGCCGGTCCGGGAGGCCCCAGCATTTT
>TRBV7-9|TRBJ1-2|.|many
CASSPHQQGLSGYTF
TGTGCCAGCAGCCCACACCAACAGGGTTTGTCTGGCTACACCTTC
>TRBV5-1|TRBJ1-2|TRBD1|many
CASSQDRGNYGYTF
TGCGCCAGCAGCCAGGACAGGGGGAACTATGGCTACACCTTC
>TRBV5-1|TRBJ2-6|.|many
CASSLSASGANVLTF
TGCGCCAGCAGCTTATCAGCCTCTGGGGCCAACGTCCTGACTTTC
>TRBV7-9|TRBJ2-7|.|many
CASSGTNRGSYEQYF
TGTGCCAGCAGCGGCACTAACCGGGGATCCTACGAGCAGTACTTC
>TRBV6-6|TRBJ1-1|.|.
CASSYSRGQGNTEAFF
TGTGCCAGCAGTTACTCCCGGGGGCAAGGTAACACTGAAGCTTTCTTT
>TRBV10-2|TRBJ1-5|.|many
CASSELDSNQPQHF
TGCGCCAGCAGTGAGCTTGACAGTAATCAGCCCCAGCATTTT
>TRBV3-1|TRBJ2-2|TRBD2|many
CARARAGGPSGELFF
TGTGCCAGGGCGAGGGCGGGGGGGCCTAGCGGGGAGCTGTTTTTT
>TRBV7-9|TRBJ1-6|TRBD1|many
CASSSGQAALSYNSPLHF
TGTGCCAGCAGCTCGGGACAGGCCGCCCTCTCCTATAATTCACCCCTCCACTTT
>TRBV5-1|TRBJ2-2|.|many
CASSRTGGGDTGELFF
TGCGCCAGCAGCAGGACAGGTGGAGGGGACACCGGGGAGCTGTTTTTT
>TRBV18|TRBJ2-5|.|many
CASSPPEGQLAAQYF
TGTGCCAGCTCACCACCGGAGGGACAGCTGGCGGCCCAGTACTTC
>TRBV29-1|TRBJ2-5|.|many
CSVGGSQETQYF
TGCAGCGTTGGGGGGAGCCAAGAGACCCAGTACTTC
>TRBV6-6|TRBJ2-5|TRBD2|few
CASLTERRGGPQTQYF
TGTGCCAGCCTGACCGAGAGGCGGGGGGGCCCACAGACCCAGTACTTC
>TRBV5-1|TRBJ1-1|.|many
CASSSGLSNTEAFF
TGCGCCAGCAGCTCCGGACTGTCGAACACTGAAGCTTTCTTT
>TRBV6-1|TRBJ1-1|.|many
CASSEGGKNTEAFF
TGTGCCAGCAGTGAAGGGGGGAAGAACACTGAAGCTTTCTTT
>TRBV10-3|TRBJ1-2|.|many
CAISETESYTF
TGTGCCATCAGTGAGACGGAAAGCTACACCTTC
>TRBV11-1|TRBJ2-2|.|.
CASSLGHSSGELFF
TGTGCCAGCAGCTTAGGACACAGCTCCGGGGAGCTGTTTTTT
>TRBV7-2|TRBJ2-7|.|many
CASSLGEISYEQYF
TGTGCCAGCAGCTTAGGTGAAATTAGTTACGAGCAGTACTTC
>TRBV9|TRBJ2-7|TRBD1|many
CASSVGQGIDEQYF
TGTGCCAGCAGCGTAGGACAGGGTATCGACGAGCAGTACTTC
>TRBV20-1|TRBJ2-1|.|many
CSASIPGVFSEQFF
TGCAGTGCTAGCATCCCGGGGGTGTTTAGTGAGCAGTTCTTC
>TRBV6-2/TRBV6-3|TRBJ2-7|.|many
CASSYRLDSYEQYF
TGTGCCAGCAGTTACCGCCTAGACAGCTACGAGCAGTACTTC
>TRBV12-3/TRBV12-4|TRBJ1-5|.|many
CASSFVGGYQPQHF
TGTGCCAGCAGTTTTGTCGGGGGCTATCAGCCCCAGCATTTT
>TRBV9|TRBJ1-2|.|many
CASSADSYYGYTF
TGTGCCAGCAGCGCGGACAGTTACTATGGCTACACCTTC
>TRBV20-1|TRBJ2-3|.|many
CSARGGPGVANTQYF
TGCAGTGCTAGAGGGGGTCCGGGGGTCGCAAATACGCAGTATTTT
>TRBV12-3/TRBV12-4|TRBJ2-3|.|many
CASSLHADTQYF
TGTGCCAGCAGTTTGCATGCAGATACGCAGTATTTT
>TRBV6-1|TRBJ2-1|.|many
CASKFRDNYNEQFF
TGTGCCAGCAAGTTCCGGGACAACTACAATGAGCAGTTCTTC
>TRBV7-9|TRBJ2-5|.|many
CASSLAVQETQYF
TGTGCCAGCAGCTTGGCAGTACAAGAGACCCAGTACTTC
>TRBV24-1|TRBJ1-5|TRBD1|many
CATSAARTGQPQHF
TGTGCCACCAGTGCGGCCAGGACAGGTCAGCCCCAGCATTTT
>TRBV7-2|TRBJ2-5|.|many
CASSLAGMGTQYF
TGTGCCAGCAGCTTAGCGGGGATGGGGACCCAGTACTTC
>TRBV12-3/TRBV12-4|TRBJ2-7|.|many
CASSPGTFSYEQYF
TGTGCCAGCAGCCCCGGGACTTTCTCCTACGAGCAGTACTTC
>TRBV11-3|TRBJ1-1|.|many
CASSLWAKDTEAFF
TGTGCCAGCAGCCTCTGGGCTAAGGACACTGAAGCTTTCTTT
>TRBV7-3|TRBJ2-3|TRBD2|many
CASSLMTSGGARDTQYF
TGTGCCAGCAGCTTAATGACTAGCGGGGGGGCCAGGGATACGCAGTATTTT
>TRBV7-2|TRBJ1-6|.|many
CASSARDSFSYNSPLHF
TGTGCCAGCAGCGCGCGGGACTCCTTCTCCTATAATTCACCCCTCCACTTT
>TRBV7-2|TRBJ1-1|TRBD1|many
CASSLTPWTGANTEAFF
TGTGCCAGCAGCTTAACCCCCTGGACAGGGGCCAACACTGAAGCTTTCTTT
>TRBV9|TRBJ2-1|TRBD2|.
CASSASGGAYNEQFF
TGTGCCAGCAGCGCCAGCGGGGGTGCCTACAATGAGCAGTTCTTC
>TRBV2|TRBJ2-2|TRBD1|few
CASSEVKDRMNTGELFF
TGTGCCAGCAGTGAAGTAAAGGACAGGATGAACACCGGGGAGCTGTTTTTT
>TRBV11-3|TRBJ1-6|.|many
CASSLSLTTPLHF
TGTGCCAGCAGCTTATCTCTGACTACACCCCTCCACTTT
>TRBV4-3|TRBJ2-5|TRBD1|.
CVSSKMGTAEETQYF
TGCGTCAGCAGCAAAATGGGGACAGCGGAAGAGACCCAGTACTTC
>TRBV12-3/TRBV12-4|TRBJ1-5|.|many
CASSRGESNQPQHF
TGTGCCAGCAGTCGGGGGGAAAGCAATCAGCCCCAGCATTTT
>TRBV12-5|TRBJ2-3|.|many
CASGRRVWGAGTDTQYF
TGTGCTAGTGGTAGGCGTGTATGGGGGGCCGGCACAGATACGCAGTATTTT
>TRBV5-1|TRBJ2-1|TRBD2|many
CASSPGTSLNNEQFF
TGCGCCAGCAGCCCGGGGACTAGTTTGAACAATGAGCAGTTCTTC
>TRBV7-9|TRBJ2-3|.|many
CASSLAGLPPTDTQYF
TGTGCCAGCAGCTTAGCAGGTCTTCCCCCCACAGATACGCAGTATTTT
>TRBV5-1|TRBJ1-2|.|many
CASSLDPGVYGYTF
TGCGCCAGCAGCTTGGATCCAGGTGTCTATGGCTACACCTTC
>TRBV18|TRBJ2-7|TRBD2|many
CASSPRTSGGGRDEQYF
TGTGCCAGCTCACCACGGACTAGCGGGGGGGGCAGGGACGAGCAGTACTTC
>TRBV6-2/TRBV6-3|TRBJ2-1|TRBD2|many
CASSPTSGTEQFF
TGTGCCAGCAGCCCGACTAGCGGTACTGAGCAGTTCTTC
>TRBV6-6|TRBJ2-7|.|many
CASRTPDRSNEQYF
TGTGCCAGCAGAACCCCCGACAGGTCCAACGAGCAGTACTTC
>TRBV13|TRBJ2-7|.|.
CASSLASGSLADQYF
TGTGCCAGCAGCTTAGCATCTGGGTCACTAGCCGATCAGTACTTC
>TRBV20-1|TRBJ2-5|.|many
CSASPGQFGETQYF
TGCAGTGCTAGCCCTGGACAGTTCGGGGAGACCCAGTACTTC